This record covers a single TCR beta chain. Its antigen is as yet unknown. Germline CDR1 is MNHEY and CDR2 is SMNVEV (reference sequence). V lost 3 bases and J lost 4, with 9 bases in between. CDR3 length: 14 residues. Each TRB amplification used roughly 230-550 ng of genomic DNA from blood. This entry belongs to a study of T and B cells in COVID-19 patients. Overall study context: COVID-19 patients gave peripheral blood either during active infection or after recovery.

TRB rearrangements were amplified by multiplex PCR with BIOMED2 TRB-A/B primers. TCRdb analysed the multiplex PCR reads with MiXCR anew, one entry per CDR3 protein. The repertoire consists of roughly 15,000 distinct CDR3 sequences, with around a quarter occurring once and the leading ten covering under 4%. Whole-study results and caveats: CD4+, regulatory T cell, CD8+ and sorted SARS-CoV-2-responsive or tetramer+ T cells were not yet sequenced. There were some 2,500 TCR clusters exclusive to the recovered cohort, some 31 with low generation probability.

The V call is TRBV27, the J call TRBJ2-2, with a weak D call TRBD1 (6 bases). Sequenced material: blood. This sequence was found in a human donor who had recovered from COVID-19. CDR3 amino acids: CASSLGASTGELFF. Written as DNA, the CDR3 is TGTGCCAGCAGTTTGGGGGCGAGCACCGGGGAGCTGTTTTTT.